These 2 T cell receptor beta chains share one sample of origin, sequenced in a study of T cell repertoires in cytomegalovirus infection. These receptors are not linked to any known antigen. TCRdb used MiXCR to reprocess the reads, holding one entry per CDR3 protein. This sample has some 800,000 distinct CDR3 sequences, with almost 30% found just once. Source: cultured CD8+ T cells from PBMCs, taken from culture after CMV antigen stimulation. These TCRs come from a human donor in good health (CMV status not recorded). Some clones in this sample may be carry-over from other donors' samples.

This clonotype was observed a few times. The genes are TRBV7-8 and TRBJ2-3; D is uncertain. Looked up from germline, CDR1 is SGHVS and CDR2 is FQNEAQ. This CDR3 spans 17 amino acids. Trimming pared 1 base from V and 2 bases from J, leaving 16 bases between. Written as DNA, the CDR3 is TGTGCCAGCAGCTTAGAGGTCGCTGGGATTCCCACAGATACGCAGTATTTT. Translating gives CASSLEVAGIPTDTQYF.

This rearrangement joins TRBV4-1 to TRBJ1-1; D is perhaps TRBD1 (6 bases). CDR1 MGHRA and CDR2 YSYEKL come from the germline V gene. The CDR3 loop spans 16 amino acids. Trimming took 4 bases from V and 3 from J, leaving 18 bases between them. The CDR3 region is CASSPLAGQGYTEAFF. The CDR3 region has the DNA TGCGCCAGCAGCCCGTTGGCGGGGCAGGGGTACACTGAAGCTTTCTTT.